The clone carrying this TCR beta chain showed up just a few times. Its antigen is as yet unknown. This entry belongs to a study of response to subunit inactivated influenza vaccine. Findings and limits, study-wide: Each seasonal flu vaccination may recruit only limited new T cells, authors suggested.

The CDR3 is 17 residues long. V was clipped by 1 base and J by 4 bases, with 17 bases between them. Germline lookup yields CDR1 SEHNR and CDR2 FQNEAQ (reference sequence). TCRdb redid the calling of the RT-PCR reads with MiXCR, one entry per CDR3 protein. Of some 850,000 distinct CDR3 sequences in the sample, roughly 18% were seen once. This sample comprised PBMCs from blood, obtained approximately 5 days after vaccination. The source of this sequence is a man over 45 who received an inactivated influenza vaccine. The chain joins TRBV7-9 to TRBJ2-1, with D perhaps TRBD2 (6 bases). DNA of the CDR3: TGTGCCAGCAGCTTAGATTGGAGCGGGCGCCATTACAATGAGCAGTTCTTC. It is translated as CASSLDWSGRHYNEQFF.